This is a list of T cell receptor beta chains from one sample in a study of cytomegalovirus exposure and HLA in healthy donors. Clones were sequenced by immunoSEQ multiplex PCR, and TCRdb holds only the in-frame ones, with some missing. The specimen's table records 150,000 to 200,000 clones. Input material: PBMCs. The receptors were sampled from a young man in good health and CMV-seronegative. CDR3s include the opening cysteine and the closing phenylalanine or tryptophan. Fields, in order: J gene, V gene, D gene, CDR3 DNA, CDR3 protein. D genes are given only for firm matches.

j_call: TRBJ1-5; v_call: TRBV19; d_call: TRBD1; cdr3_nt: TGTGCCAGTAGTACCACTGGACAGGGACATCAGCCCCAGCATTTT; cdr3_aa: CASSTTGQGHQPQHF
j_call: TRBJ2-3; v_call: TRBV10-1; d_call: TRBD2; cdr3_nt: TGCGCCAGTGGACTAGCGGGCACAGATACGCAGTATTTT; cdr3_aa: CASGLAGTDTQYF
j_call: TRBJ1-1; v_call: TRBV5-1; d_call: NA; cdr3_nt: TGCGCCAGCAGCTATCCGGGACAGAACACTGAAGCTTTCTTT; cdr3_aa: CASSYPGQNTEAFF
j_call: TRBJ2-7; v_call: TRBV29-1; d_call: NA; cdr3_nt: TGCAGCGTTCACTCGTCCCGAGAGCAGTACTTC; cdr3_aa: CSVHSSREQYF
j_call: TRBJ1-4; v_call: TRBV11-3; d_call: TRBD1; cdr3_nt: TGTGCCAGCAGCTTCGGGACAGGGGGCTCTGAAAAACTGTTTTTT; cdr3_aa: CASSFGTGGSEKLFF
j_call: TRBJ2-7; v_call: TRBV19; d_call: NA; cdr3_nt: TGTGCCAGTAGTATAGTCGGAGCTTCCTACGAGCAGTACTTC; cdr3_aa: CASSIVGASYEQYF
j_call: TRBJ2-2; v_call: TRBV11-3; d_call: TRBD1; cdr3_nt: TGTGCCAGCCGTTTGGGACAGGCTAGCACCGGGGAGCTGTTTTTT; cdr3_aa: CASRLGQASTGELFF
j_call: TRBJ1-1; v_call: TRBV5-1; d_call: NA; cdr3_nt: TGCGCCAGCAGCTCCGAGTCCTATGAAGCTTTCTTT; cdr3_aa: CASSSESYEAFF
j_call: TRBJ2-1; v_call: TRBV28; d_call: TRBD1; cdr3_nt: TGTGCCAGCAGTCTTTCCGGGACAGGGTTGTATGAGCAGTTCTTC; cdr3_aa: CASSLSGTGLYEQFF
j_call: TRBJ2-3; v_call: TRBV18; d_call: NA; cdr3_nt: TGTGCCAGCTCACCACCCAGAGGTGGCACAGATACGCAGTATTTT; cdr3_aa: CASSPPRGGTDTQYF
j_call: TRBJ1-6; v_call: TRBV7-9; d_call: NA; cdr3_nt: TGTGCCAGCAGCTCCGACAGCAGAAATTCACCCCTCCACTTT; cdr3_aa: CASSSDSRNSPLHF
j_call: TRBJ1-5; v_call: TRBV28; d_call: TRBD1; cdr3_nt: TGTGCCAGCAGTAAACCGGGACAGGGGGTAGGTCAGCCCCAGCATTTT; cdr3_aa: CASSKPGQGVGQPQHF
j_call: TRBJ2-5; v_call: TRBV4-1; d_call: TRBD2; cdr3_nt: TGCGCCAGCAGCCTCCTGGGACCTAGCGGGGGCCAAGAGACCCAGTACTTC; cdr3_aa: CASSLLGPSGGQETQYF
j_call: TRBJ1-2; v_call: TRBV7-2; d_call: NA; cdr3_nt: TGTGCCAGCAGCTTAGCGCGCTCCTATGGCTACACCTTC; cdr3_aa: CASSLARSYGYTF
j_call: TRBJ2-5; v_call: TRBV11-2; d_call: TRBD1; cdr3_nt: TGTGCCAGCAGCCCGGGACAGGGGGAGACCCAGTACTTC; cdr3_aa: CASSPGQGETQYF
j_call: TRBJ1-4; v_call: TRBV2; d_call: TRBD1; cdr3_nt: TGTGCCAGCAGGGATATACAGGGGGCAGGTGTGGAAAAACTGTTTTTT; cdr3_aa: CASRDIQGAGVEKLFF
j_call: TRBJ2-5; v_call: TRBV29-1; d_call: NA; cdr3_nt: TGCAGCGTTGATAGACAGCAAGAGACCCAGTACTTC; cdr3_aa: CSVDRQQETQYF
j_call: TRBJ2-5; v_call: TRBV10-3; d_call: TRBD2; cdr3_nt: TGTGCCATCAGACCCCGGTTAGCGGGGGACCAAGAGACCCAGTACTTC; cdr3_aa: CAIRPRLAGDQETQYF
j_call: TRBJ1-1; v_call: TRBV19; d_call: TRBD1; cdr3_nt: TGTGCCAGTAGTATAATTGGACAGGCGAACACTGAAGCTTTCTTT; cdr3_aa: CASSIIGQANTEAFF
j_call: TRBJ1-1; v_call: TRBV18; d_call: TRBD1; cdr3_nt: TGTGCCAGCTCACTCGACAGGGATGAAGCTTTCTTT; cdr3_aa: CASSLDRDEAFF
j_call: TRBJ2-1; v_call: TRBV5-4; d_call: NA; cdr3_nt: TGTGCCAGCAGCTCGGCGGGAAGGTCCTACAATGAGCAGTTCTTC; cdr3_aa: CASSSAGRSYNEQFF
j_call: TRBJ1-1; v_call: TRBV9; d_call: NA; cdr3_nt: TGTGCCAGCAGCGTAGCAGCGGAGGTTTGGGGAGTGAACACTGAAGCTTTCTTT; cdr3_aa: CASSVAAEVWGVNTEAFF
j_call: TRBJ2-1; v_call: TRBV9; d_call: TRBD2; cdr3_nt: TGTGCCAGCAGCGCCCGATCGGGACTAGCGGGGAGTAATGAGCAGTTCTTC; cdr3_aa: CASSARSGLAGSNEQFF
j_call: TRBJ2-2; v_call: TRBV5-1; d_call: NA; cdr3_nt: TGCGCCAGCAGTCGGACAGCGAACACCGGGGAGCTGTTTTTT; cdr3_aa: CASSRTANTGELFF
j_call: TRBJ2-7; v_call: TRBV6-5; d_call: TRBD1; cdr3_nt: TGTGCCAGCAGTTACTCGACAGGGGGTACCTACGAGCAGTACTTC; cdr3_aa: CASSYSTGGTYEQYF
j_call: TRBJ1-6; v_call: TRBV18; d_call: TRBD1; cdr3_nt: TGTGCCAGCTCACGAGGGACAGGCCTTAATTCACCCCTCCACTTT; cdr3_aa: CASSRGTGLNSPLHF
j_call: TRBJ1-2; v_call: TRBV7-2; d_call: TRBD1; cdr3_nt: TGTGCCAGCAGCTTAGAGGCGCGGGACAGGGTTATTTCGAGCTATGGCTACACCTTC; cdr3_aa: CASSLEARDRVISSYGYTF
j_call: TRBJ2-2; v_call: TRBV5-1; d_call: TRBD2; cdr3_nt: TGCGCCAGCAGCTTGGCCATAGCGGGGACAACGAACACCGGGGAGCTGTTTTTT; cdr3_aa: CASSLAIAGTTNTGELFF
j_call: TRBJ1-1; v_call: TRBV28; d_call: TRBD1; cdr3_nt: TGTGCCAGCAGTTCGACAGGGTTGGCGACTGAAGCTTTCTTT; cdr3_aa: CASSSTGLATEAFF
j_call: TRBJ2-2; v_call: TRBV5-1; d_call: TRBD2; cdr3_nt: TGCGCCAGCAGTTACCGGGCTAGCGGGGGAAGCGGGGAGCTGTTTTTT; cdr3_aa: CASSYRASGGSGELFF
j_call: TRBJ2-4; v_call: TRBV11-2; d_call: TRBD1; cdr3_nt: TGTGCCAGCAGCTTAGGGACAGGGGGCATTCAGTACTTC; cdr3_aa: CASSLGTGGIQYF
j_call: TRBJ1-2; v_call: TRBV6-5; d_call: TRBD1; cdr3_nt: TGTGCCAGCTCACTTCGAGGGACAGTAGGCTACACCTTC; cdr3_aa: CASSLRGTVGYTF
j_call: TRBJ2-2; v_call: TRBV6-6; d_call: NA; cdr3_nt: TGTGCCAGCAGTCGAGGGGGCGGGGAGCTGTTTTTT; cdr3_aa: CASSRGGGELFF
j_call: TRBJ1-6; v_call: TRBV14; d_call: NA; cdr3_nt: TGTGCCAGCAGCCAGAGGTGGAGTACTAGGGAATCACCCCTCCACTTT; cdr3_aa: CASSQRWSTRESPLHF
j_call: TRBJ1-2; v_call: TRBV6-5; d_call: NA; cdr3_nt: TGTGCCAGCAGGCCCAGGGGACCAACTAACTATGGCTACACCTTC; cdr3_aa: CASRPRGPTNYGYTF
j_call: TRBJ1-6; v_call: TRBV7-9; d_call: TRBD1; cdr3_nt: TGTGCCAGCAGCTTAGTTGGACAGGGGTCACCCCTCCACTTT; cdr3_aa: CASSLVGQGSPLHF
j_call: TRBJ2-5; v_call: TRBV7-7; d_call: NA; cdr3_nt: TGTGCCAGCAGCTTAGGGGCGCAAGAGACCCAGTACTTC; cdr3_aa: CASSLGAQETQYF
j_call: TRBJ1-6; v_call: TRBV5-1; d_call: TRBD1; cdr3_nt: TGCGCCAGCAGCTTGAAGGAACAGGGGGCCTTCTTTTCACCCCTCCACTTT; cdr3_aa: CASSLKEQGAFFSPLHF
j_call: TRBJ2-7; v_call: TRBV2; d_call: TRBD1; cdr3_nt: TGTGCCAGCATCCGGGACAGGGACTACGAGCAGTACTTC; cdr3_aa: CASIRDRDYEQYF
j_call: TRBJ2-7; v_call: TRBV28; d_call: TRBD2; cdr3_nt: TGTGCCAGCAGTTTATCGGCTAGCGGGGACTACGAGCAGTACTTC; cdr3_aa: CASSLSASGDYEQYF
j_call: TRBJ2-3; v_call: TRBV9; d_call: TRBD2; cdr3_nt: TGTGCCAGCAGCGGCGTAGCGGGGCTCACAGATACGCAGTATTTT; cdr3_aa: CASSGVAGLTDTQYF
j_call: TRBJ2-7; v_call: TRBV5-1; d_call: TRBD1; cdr3_nt: TGCGCCAGCAGCTTGGCGGGACAGGCCTACGAGCAGTACTTC; cdr3_aa: CASSLAGQAYEQYF
j_call: TRBJ2-5; v_call: TRBV5-1; d_call: NA; cdr3_nt: TGCGCCAGCAGTACAGAGGGGACCCAGTACTTC; cdr3_aa: CASSTEGTQYF
j_call: TRBJ1-1; v_call: TRBV19; d_call: TRBD1; cdr3_nt: TGTGCCAGTAGTATCTCCGGGACAGGGAAAAACACTGAAGCTTTCTTT; cdr3_aa: CASSISGTGKNTEAFF
j_call: TRBJ2-7; v_call: TRBV11-3; d_call: TRBD1; cdr3_nt: TGTGCCAGCAGCTCGGGACAGAACTCCTACGAGCAGTACTTC; cdr3_aa: CASSSGQNSYEQYF
j_call: TRBJ2-7; v_call: TRBV5-4; d_call: TRBD2; cdr3_nt: TGTGCCAGCAGCTTGTTTAGCGGGACGGGTGAGCAGTACTTC; cdr3_aa: CASSLFSGTGEQYF
j_call: TRBJ2-7; v_call: TRBV28; d_call: NA; cdr3_nt: TGTGCCAGCAGTTCCCCATACGAGCAGTACTTC; cdr3_aa: CASSSPYEQYF
j_call: TRBJ2-3; v_call: TRBV7-9; d_call: TRBD2; cdr3_nt: TGTGCCAGCAGCTTAGTGATTAGCGGGACTAGCACAGATACGCAGTATTTT; cdr3_aa: CASSLVISGTSTDTQYF